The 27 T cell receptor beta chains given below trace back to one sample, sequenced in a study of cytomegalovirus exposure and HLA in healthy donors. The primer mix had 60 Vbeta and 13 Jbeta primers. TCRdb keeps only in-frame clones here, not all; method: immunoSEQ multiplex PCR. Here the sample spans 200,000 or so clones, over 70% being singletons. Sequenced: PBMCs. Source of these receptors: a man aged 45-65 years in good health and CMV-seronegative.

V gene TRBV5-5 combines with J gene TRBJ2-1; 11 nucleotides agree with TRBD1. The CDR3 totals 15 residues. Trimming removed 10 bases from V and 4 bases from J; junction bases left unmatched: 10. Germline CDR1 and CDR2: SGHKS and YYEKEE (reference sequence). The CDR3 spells CACWGGTGGYNEQFF. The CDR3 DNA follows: TGTGCCTGCTGGGGGGGGACAGGGGGTTACAATGAGCAGTTCTTC.

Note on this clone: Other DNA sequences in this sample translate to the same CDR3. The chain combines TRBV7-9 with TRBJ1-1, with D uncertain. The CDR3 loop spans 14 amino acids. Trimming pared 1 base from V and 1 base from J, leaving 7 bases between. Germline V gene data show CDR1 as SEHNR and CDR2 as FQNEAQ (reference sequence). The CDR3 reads CASSLGGSNTEAFF. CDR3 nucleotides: TGTGCCAGCAGCTTAGGAGGCTCGAACACTGAAGCTTTCTTT.

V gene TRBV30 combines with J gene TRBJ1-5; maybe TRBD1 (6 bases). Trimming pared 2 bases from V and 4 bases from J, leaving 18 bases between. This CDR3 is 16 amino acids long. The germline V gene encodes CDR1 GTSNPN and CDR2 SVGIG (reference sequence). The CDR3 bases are TGTGCCTGGAGTCCAGACGGGGGGGCCTTGAATCAGCCCCAGCATTTT. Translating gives CAWSPDGGALNQPQHF.

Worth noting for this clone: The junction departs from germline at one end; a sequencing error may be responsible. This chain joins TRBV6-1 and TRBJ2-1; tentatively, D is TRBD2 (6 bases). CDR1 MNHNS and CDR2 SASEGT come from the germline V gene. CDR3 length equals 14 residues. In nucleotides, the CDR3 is TGTGCCAGCAGTGAAGGGGACTCCAACAATGAGCAGTTCTTC. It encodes CASSEGDSNNEQFF.

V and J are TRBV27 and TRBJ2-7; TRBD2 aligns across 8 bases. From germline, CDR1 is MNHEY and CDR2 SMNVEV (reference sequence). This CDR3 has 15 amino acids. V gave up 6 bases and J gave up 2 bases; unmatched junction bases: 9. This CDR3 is CASRVYPGLAYEQYF. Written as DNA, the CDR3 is TGTGCCAGCAGAGTCTATCCGGGACTAGCCTACGAGCAGTACTTC.

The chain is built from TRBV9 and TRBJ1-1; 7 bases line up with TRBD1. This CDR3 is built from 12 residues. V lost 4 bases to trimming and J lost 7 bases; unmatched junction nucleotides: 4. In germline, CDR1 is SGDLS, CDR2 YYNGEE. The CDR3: CASSFRQGEAFF. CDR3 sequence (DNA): TGTGCCAGCAGCTTCCGACAGGGTGAAGCTTTCTTT.

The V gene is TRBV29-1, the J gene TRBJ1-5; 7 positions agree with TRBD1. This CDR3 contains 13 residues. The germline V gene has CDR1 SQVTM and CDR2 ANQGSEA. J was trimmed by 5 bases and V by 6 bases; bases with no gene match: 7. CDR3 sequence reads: CSVGGQIDQPQHF. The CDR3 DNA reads TGCAGCGTGGGGGGACAGATTGATCAGCCCCAGCATTTT.

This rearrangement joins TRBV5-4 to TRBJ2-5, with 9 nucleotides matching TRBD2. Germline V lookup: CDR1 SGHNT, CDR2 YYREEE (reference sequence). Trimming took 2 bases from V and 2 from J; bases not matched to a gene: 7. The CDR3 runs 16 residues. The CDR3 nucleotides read TGTGCCAGCAGCTTCGGAGCGGGGGGTTTACAAGAGACCCAGTACTTC. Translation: CASSFGAGGLQETQYF.

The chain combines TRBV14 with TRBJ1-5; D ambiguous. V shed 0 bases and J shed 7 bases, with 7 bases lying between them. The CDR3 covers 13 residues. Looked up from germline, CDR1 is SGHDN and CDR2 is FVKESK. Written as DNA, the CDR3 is TGTGCCAGCAGCCAAGACCTGTCGCAGCCCCAGCATTTT. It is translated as CASSQDLSQPQHF.

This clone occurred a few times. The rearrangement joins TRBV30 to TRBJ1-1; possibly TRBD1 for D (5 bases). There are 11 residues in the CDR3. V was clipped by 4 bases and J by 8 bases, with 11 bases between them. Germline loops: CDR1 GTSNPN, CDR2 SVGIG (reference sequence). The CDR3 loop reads CAWTLGAEAFF. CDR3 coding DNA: TGTGCCTGGACCCTAGGGGCCGAAGCTTTCTTT.

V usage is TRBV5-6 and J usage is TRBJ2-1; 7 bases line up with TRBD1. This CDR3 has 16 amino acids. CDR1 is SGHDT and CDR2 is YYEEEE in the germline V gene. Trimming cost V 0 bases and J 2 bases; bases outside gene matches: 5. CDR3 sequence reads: CASSLESGGPYNEQFF. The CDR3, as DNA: TGTGCCAGCAGCTTGGAGTCAGGGGGACCCTACAATGAGCAGTTCTTC.

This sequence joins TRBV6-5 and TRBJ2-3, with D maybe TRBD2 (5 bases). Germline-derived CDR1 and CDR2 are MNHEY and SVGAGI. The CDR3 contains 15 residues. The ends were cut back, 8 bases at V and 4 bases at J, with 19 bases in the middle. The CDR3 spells CASRGGTEVPDTQYF. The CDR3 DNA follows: TGTGCCAGCCGAGGAGGCACCGAGGTTCCAGATACGCAGTATTTT.

The CDR3 sequence: CASRGEQRGRSYNEQFF. The CDR3 DNA sequence: TGCGCCAGCAGGGGAGAGCAGCGGGGTAGGTCCTACAATGAGCAGTTCTTC. The chain has TRBV5-1 and TRBJ2-1; 7 bases fit TRBD2. Trimming removed 5 bases from V and 1 base from J; junction bases left unmatched: 12. Germline CDR1 is SGHRS and CDR2 is YFSETQ. This CDR3 region has 17 residues.

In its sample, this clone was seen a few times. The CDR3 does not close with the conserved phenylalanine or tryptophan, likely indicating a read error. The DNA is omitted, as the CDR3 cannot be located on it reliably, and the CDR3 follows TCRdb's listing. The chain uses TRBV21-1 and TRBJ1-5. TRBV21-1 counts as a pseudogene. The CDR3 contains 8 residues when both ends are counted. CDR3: CASSNRVN.

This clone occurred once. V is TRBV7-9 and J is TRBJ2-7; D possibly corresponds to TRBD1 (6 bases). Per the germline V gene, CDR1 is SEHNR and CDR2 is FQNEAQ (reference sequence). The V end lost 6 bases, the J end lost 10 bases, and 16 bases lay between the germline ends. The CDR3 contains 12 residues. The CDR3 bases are TGTGCCAGCAGGGGGGCTGGGGTGGCTCAGTACTTC. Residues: CASRGAGVAQYF.

Here the CDR3 DNA reads TGTGCCAGCAGCGCGGGACTCTACTTAAACCACAATGAGCAGTTCTTC. Amino acid sequence: CASSAGLYLNHNEQFF. The chain combines TRBV9 with TRBJ2-1; a possible D gene is TRBD2 (6 bases). Germline V CDR1 and CDR2: SGDLS, YYNGEE. This CDR3 is 16 amino acids long. Between the trimmed V and J ends, which lost 3 bases and 5 bases, there was a span of 18 bases.

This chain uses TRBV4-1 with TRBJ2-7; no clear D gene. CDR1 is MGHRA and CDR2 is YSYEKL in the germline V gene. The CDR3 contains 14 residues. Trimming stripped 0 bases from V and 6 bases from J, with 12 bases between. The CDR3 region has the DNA TGCGCCAGCAGCCAAGAACAGCTTGAACGCGAGCAGTACTTC. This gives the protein CASSQEQLEREQYF.

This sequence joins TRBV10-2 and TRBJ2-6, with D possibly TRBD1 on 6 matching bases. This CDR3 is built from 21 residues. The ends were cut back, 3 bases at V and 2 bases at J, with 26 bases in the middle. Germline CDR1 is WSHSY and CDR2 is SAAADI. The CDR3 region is CASSDQSDSPTTYPGANVLTF. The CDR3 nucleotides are TGCGCCAGCAGTGATCAATCGGACAGCCCGACCACCTACCCTGGGGCCAACGTCCTGACTTTC.

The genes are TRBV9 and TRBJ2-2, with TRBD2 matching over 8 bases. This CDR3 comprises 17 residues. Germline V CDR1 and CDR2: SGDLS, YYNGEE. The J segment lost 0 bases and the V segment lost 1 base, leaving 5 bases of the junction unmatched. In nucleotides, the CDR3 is TGTGCCAGCAGCGTAACCAGCGGGGGTACGAACACCGGGGAGCTGTTTTTT. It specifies CASSVTSGGTNTGELFF.

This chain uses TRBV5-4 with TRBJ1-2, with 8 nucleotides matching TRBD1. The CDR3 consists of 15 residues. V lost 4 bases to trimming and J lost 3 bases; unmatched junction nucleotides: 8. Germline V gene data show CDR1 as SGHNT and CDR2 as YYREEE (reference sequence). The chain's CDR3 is CASSPARTGYYGYTF. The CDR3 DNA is TGTGCCAGCAGCCCTGCACGGACAGGGTACTATGGCTACACCTTC.

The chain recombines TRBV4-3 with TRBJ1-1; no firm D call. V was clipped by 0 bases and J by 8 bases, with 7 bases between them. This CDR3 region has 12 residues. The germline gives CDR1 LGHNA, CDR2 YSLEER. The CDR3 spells CASSQDGGEAFF. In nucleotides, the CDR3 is TGCGCCAGCAGCCAAGACGGAGGAGAAGCTTTCTTT.

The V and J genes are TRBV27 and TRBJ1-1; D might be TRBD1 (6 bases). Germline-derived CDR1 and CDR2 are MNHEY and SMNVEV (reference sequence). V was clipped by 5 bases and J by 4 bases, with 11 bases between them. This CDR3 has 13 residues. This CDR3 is CASSVRGVTEAFF. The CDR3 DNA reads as TGTGCCAGCAGTGTCAGGGGTGTCACTGAAGCTTTCTTT.

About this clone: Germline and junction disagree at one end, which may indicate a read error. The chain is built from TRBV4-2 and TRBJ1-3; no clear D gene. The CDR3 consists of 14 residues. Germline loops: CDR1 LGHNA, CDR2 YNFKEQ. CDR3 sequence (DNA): TGTGCCAGCAGCCAAGGACAAGCTGGAAACATCATATATTTT. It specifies CASSQGQAGNIIYF.

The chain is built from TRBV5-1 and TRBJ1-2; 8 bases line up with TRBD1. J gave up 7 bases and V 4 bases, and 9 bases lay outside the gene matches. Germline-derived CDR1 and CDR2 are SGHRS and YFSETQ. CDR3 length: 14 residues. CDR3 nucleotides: TGCGCCAGCAGCCTTCAAGTGACAGGGGCTGGCTACACCTTC. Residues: CASSLQVTGAGYTF.

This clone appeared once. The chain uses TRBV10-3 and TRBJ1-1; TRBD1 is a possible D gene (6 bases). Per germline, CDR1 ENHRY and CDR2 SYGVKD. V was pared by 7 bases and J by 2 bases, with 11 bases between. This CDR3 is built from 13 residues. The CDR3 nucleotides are TGTGCCATCAATCGGGGGGCCAACACTGAAGCTTTCTTT. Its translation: CAINRGANTEAFF.

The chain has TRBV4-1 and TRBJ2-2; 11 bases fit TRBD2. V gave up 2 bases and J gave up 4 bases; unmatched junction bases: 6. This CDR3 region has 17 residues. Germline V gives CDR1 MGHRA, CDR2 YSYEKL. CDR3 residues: CASSQLASGGLTGELFF. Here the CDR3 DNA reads TGCGCCAGCAGCCAACTTGCTAGCGGGGGGCTCACCGGGGAGCTGTTTTTT.

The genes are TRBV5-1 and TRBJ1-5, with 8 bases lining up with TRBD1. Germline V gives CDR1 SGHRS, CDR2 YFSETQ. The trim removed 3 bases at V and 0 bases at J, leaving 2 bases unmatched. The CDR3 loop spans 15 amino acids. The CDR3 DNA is TGCGCCAGCAGCTCGACAGGGGATAGCAATCAGCCCCAGCATTTT. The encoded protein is CASSSTGDSNQPQHF.